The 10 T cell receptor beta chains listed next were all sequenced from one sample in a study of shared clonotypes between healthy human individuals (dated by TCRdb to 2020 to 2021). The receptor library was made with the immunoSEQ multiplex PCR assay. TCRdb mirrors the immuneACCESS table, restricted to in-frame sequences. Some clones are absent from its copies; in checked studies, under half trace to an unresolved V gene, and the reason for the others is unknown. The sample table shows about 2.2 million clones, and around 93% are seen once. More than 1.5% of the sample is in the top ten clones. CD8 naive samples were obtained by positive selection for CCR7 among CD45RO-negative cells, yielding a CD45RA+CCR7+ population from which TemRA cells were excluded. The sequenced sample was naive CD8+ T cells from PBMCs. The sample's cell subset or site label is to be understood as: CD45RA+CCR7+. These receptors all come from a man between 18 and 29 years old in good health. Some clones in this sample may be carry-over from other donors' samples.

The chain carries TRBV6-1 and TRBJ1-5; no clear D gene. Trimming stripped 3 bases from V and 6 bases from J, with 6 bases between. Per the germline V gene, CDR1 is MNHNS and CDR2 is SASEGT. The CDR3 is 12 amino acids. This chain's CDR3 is CASSDGSQPQHF. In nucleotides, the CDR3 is TGTGCCAGCAGTGACGGGAGTCAGCCCCAGCATTTT.

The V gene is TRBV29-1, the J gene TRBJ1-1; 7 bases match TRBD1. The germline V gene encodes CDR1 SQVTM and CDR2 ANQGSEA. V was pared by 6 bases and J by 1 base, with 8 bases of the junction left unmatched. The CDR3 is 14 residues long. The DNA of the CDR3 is TGCAGCGTCCGACCGAGGACAGGGAACACTGAAGCTTTCTTT. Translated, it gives CSVRPRTGNTEAFF.

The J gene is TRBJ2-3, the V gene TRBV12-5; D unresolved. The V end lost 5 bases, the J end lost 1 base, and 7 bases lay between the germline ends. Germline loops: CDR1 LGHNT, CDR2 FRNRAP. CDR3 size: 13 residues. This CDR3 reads CASGPWGTDTQYF. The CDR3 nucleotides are TGTGCTAGTGGTCCCTGGGGCACAGATACGCAGTATTTT. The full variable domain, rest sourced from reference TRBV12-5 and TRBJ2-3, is DARVTQTPRHKVTEMGQEVTMRCQPILGHNTVFWYRQTMMQGLELLAYFRNRAPLDDSGMPKDRFSAEMPDATLATLKIQPSEPRDSAVYFCASGPWGTDTQYFGPGTRLTVL.

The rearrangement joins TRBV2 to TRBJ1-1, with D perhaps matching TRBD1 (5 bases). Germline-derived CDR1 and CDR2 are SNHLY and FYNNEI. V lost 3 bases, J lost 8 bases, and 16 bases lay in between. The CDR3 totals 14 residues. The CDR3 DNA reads TGTGCCAGCAGTGACGCGGGGCCGGGGAGGGAAGCTTTCTTT. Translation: CASSDAGPGREAFF.

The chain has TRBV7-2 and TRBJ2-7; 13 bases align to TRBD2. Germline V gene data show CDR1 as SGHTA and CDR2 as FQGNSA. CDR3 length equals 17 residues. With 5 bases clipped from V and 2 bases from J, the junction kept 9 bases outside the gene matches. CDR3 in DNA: TGTGCCAGCAGCACCCGGACTAGCGGGAGAAGTCCCTACGAGCAGTACTTC. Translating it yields CASSTRTSGRSPYEQYF.

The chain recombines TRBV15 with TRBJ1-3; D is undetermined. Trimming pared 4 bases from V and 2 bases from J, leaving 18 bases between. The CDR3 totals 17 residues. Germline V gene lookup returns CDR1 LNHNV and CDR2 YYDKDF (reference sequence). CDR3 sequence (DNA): TGTGCCACCAGCACTAAAAACCTGTGGGTTCCTGGAAACACCATATATTTT. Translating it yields CATSTKNLWVPGNTIYF.

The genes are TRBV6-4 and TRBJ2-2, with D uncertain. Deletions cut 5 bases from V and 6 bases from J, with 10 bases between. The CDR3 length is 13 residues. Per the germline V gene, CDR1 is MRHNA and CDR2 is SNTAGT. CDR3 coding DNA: TGTGCCAGCAGTATCACCTCTTCCGGGGAGCTGTTTTTT. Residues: CASSITSSGELFF.

The CDR3, as DNA: TGTGCCAGCAGCGTCTTAGGAGACGAGCAGTACTTC. This encodes CASSVLGDEQYF. The V and J genes are TRBV7-6 and TRBJ2-7; D unresolved. From germline, CDR1 is SGHVS and CDR2 FNYEAQ. V lost 5 bases to trimming and J lost 5 bases, with 10 bases between them. This CDR3 has 12 residues. The full variable domain, with the rest looked up from reference TRBV7-6 and TRBJ2-7, is GAGVSQSPRYKVTKRGQDVALRCDPISGHVSLYWYRQALGQGPEFLTYFNYEAQQDKSGLPNDRFSAERPEGSISTLTIQRTEQRDSAMYRCASSVLGDEQYFGPGTRLTVT.

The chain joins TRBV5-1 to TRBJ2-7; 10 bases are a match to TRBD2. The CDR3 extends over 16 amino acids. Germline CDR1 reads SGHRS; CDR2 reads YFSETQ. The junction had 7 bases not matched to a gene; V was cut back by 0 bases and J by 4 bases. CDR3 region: CASSLAGLAGEYEQYF. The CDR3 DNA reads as TGCGCCAGCAGCTTGGCCGGGCTAGCGGGAGAATACGAGCAGTACTTC.

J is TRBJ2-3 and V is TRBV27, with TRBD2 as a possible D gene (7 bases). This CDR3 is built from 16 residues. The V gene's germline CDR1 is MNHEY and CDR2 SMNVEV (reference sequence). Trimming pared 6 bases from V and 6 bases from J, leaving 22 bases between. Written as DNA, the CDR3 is TGTGCCAGCAGCAAGCCCGGAGCGGGGCAGGGGGATACGCAGTATTTT. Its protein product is CASSKPGAGQGDTQYF.